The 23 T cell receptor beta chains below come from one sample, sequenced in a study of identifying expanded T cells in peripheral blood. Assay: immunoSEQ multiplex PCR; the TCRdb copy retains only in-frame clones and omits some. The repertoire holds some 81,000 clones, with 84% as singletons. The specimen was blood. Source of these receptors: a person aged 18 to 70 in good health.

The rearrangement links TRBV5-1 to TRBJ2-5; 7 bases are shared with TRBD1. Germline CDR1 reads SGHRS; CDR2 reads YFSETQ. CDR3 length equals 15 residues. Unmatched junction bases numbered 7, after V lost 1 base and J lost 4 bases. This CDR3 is CASSLTGDGGETQYF. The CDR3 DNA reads TGCGCCAGCAGCTTGACAGGGGATGGCGGAGAGACCCAGTACTTC.

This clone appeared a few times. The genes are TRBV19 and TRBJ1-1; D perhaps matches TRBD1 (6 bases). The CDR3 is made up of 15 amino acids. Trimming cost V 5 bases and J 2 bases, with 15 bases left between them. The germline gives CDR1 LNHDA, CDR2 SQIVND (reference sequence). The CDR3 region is CASSYPETGNTEAFF. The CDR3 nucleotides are TGTGCCAGTAGTTACCCCGAGACAGGTAACACTGAAGCTTTCTTT.

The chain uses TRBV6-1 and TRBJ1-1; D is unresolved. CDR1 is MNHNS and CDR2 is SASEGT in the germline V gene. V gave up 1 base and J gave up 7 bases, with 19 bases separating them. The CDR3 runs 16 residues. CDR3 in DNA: TGTGCCAGCAGTGAAGTCCTAGGAGGGTTGGACGGTGAAGCTTTCTTT. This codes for CASSEVLGGLDGEAFF.

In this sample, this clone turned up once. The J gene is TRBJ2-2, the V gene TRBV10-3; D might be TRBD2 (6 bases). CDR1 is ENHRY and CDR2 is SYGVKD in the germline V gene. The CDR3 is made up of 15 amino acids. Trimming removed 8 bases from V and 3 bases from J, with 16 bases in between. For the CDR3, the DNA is TGTGCCATCTCGAGGTGGGGGGAGGACACCGGGGAGCTGTTTTTT. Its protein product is CAISRWGEDTGELFF.

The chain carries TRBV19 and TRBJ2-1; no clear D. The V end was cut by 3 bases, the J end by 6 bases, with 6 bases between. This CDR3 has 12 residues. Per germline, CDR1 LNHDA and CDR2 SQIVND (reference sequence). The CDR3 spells CASSIQVNEQFF. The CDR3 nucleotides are TGTGCCAGTAGTATTCAGGTCAATGAGCAGTTCTTC. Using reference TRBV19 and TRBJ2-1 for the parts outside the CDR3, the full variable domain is DGGITQSPKYLFRKEGQNVTLSCEQNLNHDAMYWYRQDPGQGLRLIYYSQIVNDFQKGDIAEGYSVSREKKESFPLTVTSAQKNPTAFYLCASSIQVNEQFFGPGTRLTVL.

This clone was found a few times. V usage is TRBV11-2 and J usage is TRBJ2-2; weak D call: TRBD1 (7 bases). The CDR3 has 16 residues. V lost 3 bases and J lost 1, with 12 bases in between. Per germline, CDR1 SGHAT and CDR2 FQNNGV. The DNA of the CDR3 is TGTGCCAGCAGCTTCCAGGGGGGCTGGAACACCGGGGAGCTGTTTTTT. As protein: CASSFQGGWNTGELFF.

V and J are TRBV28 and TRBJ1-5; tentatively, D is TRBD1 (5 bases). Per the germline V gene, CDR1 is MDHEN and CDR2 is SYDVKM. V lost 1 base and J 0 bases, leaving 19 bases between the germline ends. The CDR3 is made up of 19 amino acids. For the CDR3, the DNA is TGTGCCAGCAGTTTATTCGCCCTCCGACAGTCTTCTAGCAATCAGCCCCAGCATTTT. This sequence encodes CASSLFALRQSSSNQPQHF.

The CDR3 region is CASTSPNQPQHF. The CDR3 bases are TGTGCCAGCACCTCGCCGAATCAGCCCCAGCATTTT. The chain carries TRBV28 and TRBJ1-5; D not resolved. V was shortened by 7 bases and J by 4 bases, with 8 bases between the two germline ends. The CDR3 sequence is 12 residues long. Germline V lookup: CDR1 MDHEN, CDR2 SYDVKM.

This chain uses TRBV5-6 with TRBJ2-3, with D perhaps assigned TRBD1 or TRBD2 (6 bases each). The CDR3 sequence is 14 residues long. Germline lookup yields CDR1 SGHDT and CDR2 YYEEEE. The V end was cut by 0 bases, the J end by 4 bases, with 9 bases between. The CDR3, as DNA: TGTGCCAGCAGCTTGGGAGGGGGGTCAGATACGCAGTATTTT. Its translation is CASSLGGGSDTQYF.

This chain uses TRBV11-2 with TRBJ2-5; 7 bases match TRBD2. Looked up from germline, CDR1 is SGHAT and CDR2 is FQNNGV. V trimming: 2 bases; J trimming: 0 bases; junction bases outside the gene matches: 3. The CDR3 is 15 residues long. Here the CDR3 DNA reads TGTGCCAGCAGCTTATTGGGGGGGTACCAAGAGACCCAGTACTTC. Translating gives CASSLLGGYQETQYF.

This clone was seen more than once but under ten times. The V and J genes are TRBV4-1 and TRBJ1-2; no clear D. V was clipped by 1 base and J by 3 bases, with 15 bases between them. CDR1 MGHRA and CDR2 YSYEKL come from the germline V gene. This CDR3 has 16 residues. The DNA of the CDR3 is TGCGCCAGCAGCCAAGGTGTCCCTCAACCCTACTATGGCTACACCTTC. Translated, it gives CASSQGVPQPYYGYTF.

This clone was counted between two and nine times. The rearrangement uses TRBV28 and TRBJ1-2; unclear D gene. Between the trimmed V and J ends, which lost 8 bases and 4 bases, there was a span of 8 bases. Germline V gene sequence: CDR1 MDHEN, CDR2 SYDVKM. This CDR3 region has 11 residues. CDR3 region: CASHSLYGYTF. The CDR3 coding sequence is TGTGCCAGCCACTCACTCTATGGCTACACCTTC.

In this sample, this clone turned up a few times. Here the CDR3 reads CASSQDRTAGNTIYF. CDR3 nucleotides: TGCGCCAGCAGCCAAGATCGGACTGCTGGAAACACCATATATTTT. The V and J genes are TRBV4-1 and TRBJ1-3; D ambiguous. The CDR3 has 15 amino acids. V lost 0 bases and J 2 bases, leaving 8 bases between the germline ends. Germline V gene sequence: CDR1 MGHRA, CDR2 YSYEKL.

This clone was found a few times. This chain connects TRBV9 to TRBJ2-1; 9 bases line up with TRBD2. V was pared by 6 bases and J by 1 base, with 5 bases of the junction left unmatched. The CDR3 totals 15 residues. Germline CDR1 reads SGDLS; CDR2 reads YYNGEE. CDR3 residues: CASTTSGNSYNEQFF. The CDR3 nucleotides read TGTGCCAGCACGACTAGCGGAAATTCCTACAATGAGCAGTTCTTC.

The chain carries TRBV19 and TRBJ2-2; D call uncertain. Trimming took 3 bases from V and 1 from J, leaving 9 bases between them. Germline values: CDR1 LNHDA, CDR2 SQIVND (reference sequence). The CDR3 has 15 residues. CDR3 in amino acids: CASSIFPGNTGELFF. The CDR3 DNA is TGTGCCAGTAGTATTTTTCCAGGGAACACCGGGGAGCTGTTTTTT.

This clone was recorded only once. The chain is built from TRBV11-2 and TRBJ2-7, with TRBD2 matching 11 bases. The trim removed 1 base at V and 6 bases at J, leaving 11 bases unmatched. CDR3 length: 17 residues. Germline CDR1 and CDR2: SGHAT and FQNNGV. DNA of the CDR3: TGTGCCAGCAGCTTAGGGCGAATACTAGCGGGAGTAGGCGAGCAGTACTTC. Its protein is CASSLGRILAGVGEQYF. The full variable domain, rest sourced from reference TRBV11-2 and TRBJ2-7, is EAGVAQSPRYKIIEKRQSVAFWCNPISGHATLYWYQQILGQGPKLLIQFQNNGVVDDSQLPKDRFSAERLKGVDSTLKIQPAKLEDSAVYLCASSLGRILAGVGEQYFGPGTRLTVT.

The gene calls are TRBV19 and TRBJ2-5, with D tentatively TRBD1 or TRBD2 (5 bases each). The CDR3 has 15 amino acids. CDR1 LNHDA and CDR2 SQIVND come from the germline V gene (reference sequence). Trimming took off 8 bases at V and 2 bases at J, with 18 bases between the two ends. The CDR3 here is CASSTGLDLQETQYF. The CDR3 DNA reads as TGTGCCAGTTCGACGGGGCTGGACTTACAAGAGACCCAGTACTTC.

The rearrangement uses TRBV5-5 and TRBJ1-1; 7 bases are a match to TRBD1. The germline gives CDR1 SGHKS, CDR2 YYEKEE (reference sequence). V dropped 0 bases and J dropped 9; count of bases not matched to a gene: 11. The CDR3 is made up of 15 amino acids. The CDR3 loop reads CASSLEVSTQGKAFF. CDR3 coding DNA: TGTGCCAGCAGCTTGGAAGTGTCGACACAGGGGAAAGCTTTCTTT.

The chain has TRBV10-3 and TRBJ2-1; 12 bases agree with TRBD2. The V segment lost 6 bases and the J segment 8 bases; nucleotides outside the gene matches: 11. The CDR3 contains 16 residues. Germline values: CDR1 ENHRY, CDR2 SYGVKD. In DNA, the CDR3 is TGTGCCATCAGACTCGGACTAGCGGGAAGTTTTGATGAGCAGTTCTTC. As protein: CAIRLGLAGSFDEQFF.

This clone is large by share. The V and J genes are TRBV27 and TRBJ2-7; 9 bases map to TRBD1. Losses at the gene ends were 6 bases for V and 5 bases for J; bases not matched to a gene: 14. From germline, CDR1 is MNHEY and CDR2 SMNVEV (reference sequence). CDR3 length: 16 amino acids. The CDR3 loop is CASSPTRTGTGHEQYF. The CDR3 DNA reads TGTGCCAGCAGCCCTACCAGGACCGGGACAGGGCACGAGCAGTACTTC.

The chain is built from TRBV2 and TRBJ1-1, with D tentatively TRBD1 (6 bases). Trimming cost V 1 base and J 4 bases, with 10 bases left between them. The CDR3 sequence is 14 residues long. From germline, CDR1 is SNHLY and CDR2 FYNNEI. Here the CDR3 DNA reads TGTGCCAGCAGTGAAGACAGGGTCCTCACTGAAGCTTTCTTT. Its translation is CASSEDRVLTEAFF. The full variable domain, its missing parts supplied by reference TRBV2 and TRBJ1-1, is EPEVTQTPSHQVTQMGQEVILRCVPISNHLYFYWYRQILGQKVEFLVSFYNNEISEKSEIFDDQFSVERPDGSNFTLKIRSTKLEDSAMYFCASSEDRVLTEAFFGQGTRLTVV.

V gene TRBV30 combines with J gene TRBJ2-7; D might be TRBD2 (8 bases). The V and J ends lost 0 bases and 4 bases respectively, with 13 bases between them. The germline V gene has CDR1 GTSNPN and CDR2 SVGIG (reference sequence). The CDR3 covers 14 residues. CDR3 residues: CAWSVGGGRYEQYF. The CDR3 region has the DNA TGTGCCTGGAGTGTAGGGGGCGGGAGGTACGAGCAGTACTTC.

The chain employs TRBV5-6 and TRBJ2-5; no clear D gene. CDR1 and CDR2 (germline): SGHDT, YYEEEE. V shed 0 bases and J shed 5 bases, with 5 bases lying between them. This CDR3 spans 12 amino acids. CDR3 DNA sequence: TGTGCCAGCAGCTTGGTTTCTGAGACCCAGTACTTC. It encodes CASSLVSETQYF.